This T cell receptor (beta chain) was identified during a study of blood T cell repertoires in COVID-19 (dated by TCRdb to 2018 to 2020). Some background on the complete study: The collaborator samples originated in the United States, Italy and Spain and spanned the acute and convalescent phases of COVID-19. The prospective study material was composed of cDNA or gDNA derived from T cells, B-cell-depleted T cells, or PBMCs. The dataset comprised deeply sampled blood TCRbeta repertoires from subjects exposed to, actively infected with, or recovered from COVID-19. The repertoires were made available in a free public database intended to serve as a resource for research on the immune response to SARS-CoV-2. The samples were drawn from the first 160 participants of the ongoing ImmuneRACE study and from more than 1,000 subjects provided by 6 global collaborators. The sample metadata nearly always contained a de-identified subject ID, COVID-19 status, age in years and sex. Where HLA class I and class II types were available, the types were taken from metadata supplied by the sample provider, not from assay-based typing.

The immunoSEQ Assay, a bias-controlled multiplex PCR, was used to amplify TCRbeta CDR3 regions from genomic DNA. Concerning the study's data processing: Nucleated cell counts per sample were estimated from amplification of reference gene primers within the assay. Sequence reads were collapsed and filtered to measure the absolute abundance of every unique TCRbeta CDR3 rearrangement. Productive Simpson clonality was computed per sample as the square root of Simpson's diversity index over productive rearrangements. TCRdb took this table from immuneACCESS and kept in-frame rearrangements with V and J called. Such tables lack part of the clones; where checked against another copy, unresolved V genes explain under half of the gap, and the rest is unexplained. V and J calls plus clone size are reproduced from that table; the DNA served to infer D and trimming. In all, the sample holds 250,000 or so clones, and around 88% of those were seen once. Of the sample, approximately 6% is held by the ten largest clones.

One collaborating source in Seattle enrolled patients during active infection and followed them longitudinally through the course of disease. Each collaborating institution followed its own protocols to collect whole blood in K2EDTA tubes. For TCRbeta analysis, collaborator samples were shipped as frozen whole blood, as isolated PBMCs, or as DNA extracted from either sample type. Note on this clone: Its binding antigen is unknown. Nothing much larger sits one base from this clone, and base qualities are not available.

Here V drops 6 bases and J drops 5 bases, and the junction holds 18 bases not matched to any gene. The germline V gene specifies SNHLY as CDR1 and FYNNEI as CDR2. The CDR3 has 17 amino acids, counting the end cysteine and phenylalanine. Only the CDR3 portion is preserved as DNA: 51 bases, with reading frame beginning at the first base. General study outcomes and caveats: How much clinical and demographic metadata was included differed by source and by participant, and the metadata was provided uncurated.

The V gene is TRBV2 and the J gene is TRBJ2-5; the junction holds 7 bases that match TRBD1. The sequencing input was peripheral blood. The receptor was derived from a woman in her twenties or thirties with COVID-19, enrolled during active disease. The CDR3 reads CASSPLRRGRGLETQYF. The sequence in DNA is TGTGCCAGCAGCCCCCTACGAAGGGGGCGAGGACTTGAGACCCAGTACTTC.